This T cell receptor (beta chain) comes out of a study of shared clonotypes between healthy human individuals. Study as a whole: The study used three CD4 naive, three CD4 memory, two CD8 naive and one CD8 memory plate per donor.

This CDR3 comprises 16 residues. V lost 6 bases to trimming and J lost 0 bases, with 12 bases between them. In germline, CDR1 is KGHSH, CDR2 LQKENI. Worth noting for this clone: Its specificity is not known.

CD4+ cells were split into CD45RA+ naive and CD45RA-negative memory subsets. Points from the study as a whole: The naive CD4 repertoires of a few donors were compared, and approximately 5.3% of clonotypes were shared.

The protocol was immunoSEQ multiplex PCR, while the TCRdb copy is restricted to in-frame clones and leaves out a portion. The table shows fewer than 850,000 clones, with 72% occurring only once. V and J are TRBV18 and TRBJ2-6; TRBD1 is a possible D gene (5 bases). The receptor was derived from a woman in her 30s in good health. The sequencing input was memory CD4+ T cells sorted from blood. Noted subset: CD45RA-negative fraction. CDR3 protein: CASSGQIDSGANVLTF. Written as DNA, the CDR3 is TGTGCCAGCTCCGGACAAATAGACTCTGGGGCCAACGTCCTGACTTTC.